This record looks at one TCR beta chain sequence and its context. Its antigen is not known. The CDR3 extends over 15 amino acids. From germline, CDR1 is SGHAT and CDR2 FQNNGV. V gave up 7 bases and J gave up 5 bases, with 17 bases separating them. The sample originates from a study of glioma-infiltrating T cells after dendritic cell vaccination. At the level of the study: The vaccine used monocyte-derived dendritic cells pulsed overnight with autologous tumor lysate. Findings and caveats of the study: Only a small number of patients had complete blood and tumor samples. Patients with more pretreatment TILs had longer time to progression and survival.

The primer mix had 60 V beta and 13 J beta primers. Data came from immunoSEQ multiplex PCR; TCRdb stores just in-frame clones and leaves some out. The table shows approximately 82,000 clones, with 80% to 90% occurring only once. The sequence came from a human donor with glioblastoma. The sequences come from blood, collected before dendritic cell vaccination. This chain links TRBV11-2 with TRBJ2-2; TRBD1 is a possible D gene (5 bases). CDR3 sequence: CASIVRVSWTGELFF. The CDR3 region has the DNA TGTGCCAGCATCGTCAGGGTGAGCTGGACCGGGGAGCTGTTTTTT.